This T cell receptor (beta chain) was sequenced for a study of Ad26.COV2.S vaccination and SARS-CoV-2 variants. With respect to this clone: What it binds is unknown.

The CDR3 extends over 16 amino acids. V dropped 1 base and J dropped 4 bases, with 16 bases sitting between them. Germline CDR1 is MGHDK and CDR2 is SYGVNS. Study-level results: Using TCR breadth and depth analyses may have led to underestimated total T cell responses. Placebo recipients trailed vaccine recipients in spike-specific TCR breadth.

The repertoire was sequenced with immunoSEQ multiplex PCR; TCRdb's copy has only in-frame clones and lacks some. The sample holds fewer than 500,000 clones, 85% to 90% seen once. Treatment denoted: approximately 18 received Ad26.COV2.S at low or high dose, single or two shots; roughly five received placebo; per-sample allocation not given. The samples were gathered on day 63 after the first injection of vaccine or placebo. Aged 18-55 years, donor was enrolled in Boston in 2020. The TCR originated in a person aged 18-65 years who received the Ad26.COV2.S COVID-19 vaccine or a placebo. This specimen was peripheral blood, taken in a trial of Ad26.COV2.S vaccine versus placebo. The chain recombines TRBV25-1 with TRBJ1-2; D is undetermined. The CDR3 bases are TGTGCCAGCAGTGAATTCGAGACCGAAGCTTTCTATGGCTACACCTTC. Translation gives CASSEFETEAFYGYTF.